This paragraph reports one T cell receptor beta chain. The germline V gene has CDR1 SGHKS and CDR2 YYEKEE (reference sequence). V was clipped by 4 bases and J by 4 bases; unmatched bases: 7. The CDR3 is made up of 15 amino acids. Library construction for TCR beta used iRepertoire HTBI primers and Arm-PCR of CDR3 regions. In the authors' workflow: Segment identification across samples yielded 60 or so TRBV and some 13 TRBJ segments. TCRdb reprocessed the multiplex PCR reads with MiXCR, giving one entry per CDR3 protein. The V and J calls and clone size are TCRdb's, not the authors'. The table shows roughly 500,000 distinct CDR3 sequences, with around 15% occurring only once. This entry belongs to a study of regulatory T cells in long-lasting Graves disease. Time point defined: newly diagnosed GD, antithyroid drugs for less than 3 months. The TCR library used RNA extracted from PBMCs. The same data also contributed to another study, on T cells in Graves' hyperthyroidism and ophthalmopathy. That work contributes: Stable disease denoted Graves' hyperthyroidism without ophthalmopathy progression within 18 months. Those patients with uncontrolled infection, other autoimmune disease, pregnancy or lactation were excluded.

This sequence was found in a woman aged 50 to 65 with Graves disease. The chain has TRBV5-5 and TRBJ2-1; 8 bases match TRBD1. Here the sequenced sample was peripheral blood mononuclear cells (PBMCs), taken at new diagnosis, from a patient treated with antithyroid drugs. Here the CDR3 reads CASSPRQGLYNEQFF. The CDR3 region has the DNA TGTGCCAGCAGCCCTAGACAGGGGTTGTACAATGAGCAGTTCTTC.